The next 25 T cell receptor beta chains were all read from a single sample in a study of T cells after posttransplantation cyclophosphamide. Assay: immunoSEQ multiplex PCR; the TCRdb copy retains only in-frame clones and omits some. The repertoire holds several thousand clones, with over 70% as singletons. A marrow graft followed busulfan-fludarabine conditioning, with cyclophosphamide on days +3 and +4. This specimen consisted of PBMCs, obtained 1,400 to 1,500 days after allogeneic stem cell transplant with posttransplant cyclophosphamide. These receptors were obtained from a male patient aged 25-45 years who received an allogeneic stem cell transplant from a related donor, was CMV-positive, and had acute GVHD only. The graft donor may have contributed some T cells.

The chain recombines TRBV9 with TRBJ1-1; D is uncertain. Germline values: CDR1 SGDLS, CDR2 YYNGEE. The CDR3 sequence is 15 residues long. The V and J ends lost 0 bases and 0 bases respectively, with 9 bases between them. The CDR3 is CASSVAPRVNTEAFF. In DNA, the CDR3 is TGTGCCAGCAGCGTAGCTCCCCGCGTGAACACTGAAGCTTTCTTT.

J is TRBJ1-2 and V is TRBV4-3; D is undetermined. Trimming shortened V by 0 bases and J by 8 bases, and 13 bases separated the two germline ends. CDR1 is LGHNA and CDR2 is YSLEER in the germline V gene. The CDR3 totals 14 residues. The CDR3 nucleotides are TGCGCCAGCAGCCAAGACTCGGGGATCCAGGGCTACACCTTC. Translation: CASSQDSGIQGYTF.

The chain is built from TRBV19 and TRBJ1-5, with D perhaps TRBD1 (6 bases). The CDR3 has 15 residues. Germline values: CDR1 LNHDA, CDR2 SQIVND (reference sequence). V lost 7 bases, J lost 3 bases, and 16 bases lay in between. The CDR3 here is CASNNWGRFNQPQHF. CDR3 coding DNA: TGTGCCAGTAATAATTGGGGGCGGTTCAATCAGCCCCAGCATTTT.

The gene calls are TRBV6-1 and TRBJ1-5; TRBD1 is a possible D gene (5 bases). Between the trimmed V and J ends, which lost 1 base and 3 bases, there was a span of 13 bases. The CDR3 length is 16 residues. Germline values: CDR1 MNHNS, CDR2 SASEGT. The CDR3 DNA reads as TGTGCCAGCAGTGAAGGCAGGGCTCGACCCAATCAGCCCCAGCATTTT. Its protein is CASSEGRARPNQPQHF.

The CDR3, as DNA: TGTGCCATCAGGGACAACAACATTCAGTACTTC. Amino acid sequence: CAIRDNNIQYF. This rearrangement joins TRBV10-3 to TRBJ2-4; D perhaps matches TRBD1 (5 bases). V gave up 6 bases and J gave up 7 bases, with 7 bases separating them. The CDR3 length is 11 residues. Per the germline V gene, CDR1 is ENHRY and CDR2 is SYGVKD.

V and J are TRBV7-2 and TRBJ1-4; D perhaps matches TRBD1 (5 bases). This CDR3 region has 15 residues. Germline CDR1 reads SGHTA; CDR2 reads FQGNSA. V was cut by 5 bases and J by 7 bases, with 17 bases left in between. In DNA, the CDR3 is TGTGCCAGCAGCCCAGAGGGGAGGGCTATTGAAAAACTGTTTTTT. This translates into CASSPEGRAIEKLFF. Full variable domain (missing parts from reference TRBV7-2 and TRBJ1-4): GAGVSQSPSNKVTEKGKDVELRCDPISGHTALYWYRQSLGQGLEFLIYFQGNSAPDKSGLPSDRFSAERTGGSVSTLTIQRTQQEDSAVYLCASSPEGRAIEKLFFGSGTQLSVL.

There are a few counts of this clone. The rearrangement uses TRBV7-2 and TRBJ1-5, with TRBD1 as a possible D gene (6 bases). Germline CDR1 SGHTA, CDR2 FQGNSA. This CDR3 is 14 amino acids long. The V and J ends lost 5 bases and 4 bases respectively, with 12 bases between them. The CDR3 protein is CASSPQTGNQPQHF. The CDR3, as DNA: TGTGCCAGCAGCCCTCAAACAGGGAATCAGCCCCAGCATTTT.

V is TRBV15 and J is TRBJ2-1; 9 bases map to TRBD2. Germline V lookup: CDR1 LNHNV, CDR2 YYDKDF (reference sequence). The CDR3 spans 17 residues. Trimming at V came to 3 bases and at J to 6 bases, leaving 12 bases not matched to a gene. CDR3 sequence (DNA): TGTGCCACCAGCAGGGCCCCGCGGCGGGGGGGCGTCAATGAGCAGTTCTTC. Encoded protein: CATSRAPRRGGVNEQFF.

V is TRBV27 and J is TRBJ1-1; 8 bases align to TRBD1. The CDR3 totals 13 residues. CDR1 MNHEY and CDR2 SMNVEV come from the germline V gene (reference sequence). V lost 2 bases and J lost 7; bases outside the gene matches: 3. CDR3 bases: TGTGCCAGCAGTTTACAGGGGGCGGGTGAAGCTTTCTTT. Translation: CASSLQGAGEAFF.

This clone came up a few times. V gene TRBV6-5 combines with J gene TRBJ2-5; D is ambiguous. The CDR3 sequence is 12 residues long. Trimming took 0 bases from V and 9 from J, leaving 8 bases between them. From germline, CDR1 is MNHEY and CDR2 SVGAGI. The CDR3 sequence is CASSYSSGPQYF. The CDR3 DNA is TGTGCCAGCAGTTACTCCTCCGGTCCCCAGTACTTC.

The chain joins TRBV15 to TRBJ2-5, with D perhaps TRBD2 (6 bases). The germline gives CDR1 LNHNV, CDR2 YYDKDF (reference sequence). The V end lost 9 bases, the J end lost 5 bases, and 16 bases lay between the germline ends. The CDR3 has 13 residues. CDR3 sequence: CATGDSPGETQYF. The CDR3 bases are TGTGCCACGGGGGACTCACCCGGGGAGACCCAGTACTTC.

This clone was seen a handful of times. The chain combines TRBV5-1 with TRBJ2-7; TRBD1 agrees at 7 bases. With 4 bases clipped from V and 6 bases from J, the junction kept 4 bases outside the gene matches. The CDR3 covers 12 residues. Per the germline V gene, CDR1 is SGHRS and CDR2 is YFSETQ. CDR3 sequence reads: CASSDTGVEQYF. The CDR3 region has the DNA TGCGCCAGCAGCGATACAGGGGTCGAGCAGTACTTC.

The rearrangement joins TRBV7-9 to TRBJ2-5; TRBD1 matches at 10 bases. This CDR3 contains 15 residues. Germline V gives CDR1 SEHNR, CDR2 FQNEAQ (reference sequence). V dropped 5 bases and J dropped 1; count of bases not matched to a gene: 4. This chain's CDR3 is CASSRTGGTQETQYF. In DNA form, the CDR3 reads TGTGCCAGCAGCCGGACAGGGGGAACCCAAGAGACCCAGTACTTC.

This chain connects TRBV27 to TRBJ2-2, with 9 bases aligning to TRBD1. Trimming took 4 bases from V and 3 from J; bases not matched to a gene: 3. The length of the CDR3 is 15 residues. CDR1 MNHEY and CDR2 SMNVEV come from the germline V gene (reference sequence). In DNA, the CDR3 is TGTGCCAGCAGTTACAGGGGGCAGTACACCGGGGAGCTGTTTTTT. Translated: CASSYRGQYTGELFF.

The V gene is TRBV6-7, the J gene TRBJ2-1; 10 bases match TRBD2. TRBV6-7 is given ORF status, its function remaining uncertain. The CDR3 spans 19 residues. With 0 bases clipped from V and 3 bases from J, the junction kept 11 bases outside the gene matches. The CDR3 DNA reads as TGTGCCAGCAGTTACTCGAAACGGGACTGGACTAGCGGCTACAATGAGCAGTTCTTC. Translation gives CASSYSKRDWTSGYNEQFF.

The CDR3 reads CASSVLPGVHYGYTF. The CDR3 region has the DNA TGTGCCAGCAGTGTCCTCCCGGGGGTGCACTATGGCTACACCTTC. This chain uses TRBV2 with TRBJ1-2; maybe TRBD1 (5 bases). Trimming left V 4 bases short and J 3 bases short, with 15 bases between. CDR1 and CDR2 (germline): SNHLY, FYNNEI. The length of the CDR3 is 15 residues.

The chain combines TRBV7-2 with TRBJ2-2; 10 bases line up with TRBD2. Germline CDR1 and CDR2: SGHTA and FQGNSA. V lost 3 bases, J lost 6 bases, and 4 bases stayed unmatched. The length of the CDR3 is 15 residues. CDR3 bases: TGTGCCAGCAGCTTTGATCTAGCGGGGGCCGGGGAGCTGTTTTTT. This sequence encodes CASSFDLAGAGELFF.

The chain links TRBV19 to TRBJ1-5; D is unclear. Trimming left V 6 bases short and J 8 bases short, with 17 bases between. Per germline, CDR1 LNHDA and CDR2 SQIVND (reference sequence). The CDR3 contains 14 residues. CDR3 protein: CASSVSSGEKPQHF. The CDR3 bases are TGTGCCAGTAGCGTCTCTTCCGGGGAGAAGCCCCAGCATTTT. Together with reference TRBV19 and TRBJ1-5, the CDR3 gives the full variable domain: DGGITQSPKYLFRKEGQNVTLSCEQNLNHDAMYWYRQDPGQGLRLIYYSQIVNDFQKGDIAEGYSVSREKKESFPLTVTSAQKNPTAFYLCASSVSSGEKPQHFGDGTRLSIL.

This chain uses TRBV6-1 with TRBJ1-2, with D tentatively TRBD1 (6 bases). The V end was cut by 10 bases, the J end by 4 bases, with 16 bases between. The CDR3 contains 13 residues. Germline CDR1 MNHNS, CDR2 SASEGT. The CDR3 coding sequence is TGTGCCACAGTGAAGGGGGACGCCTATGGCTACACCTTC. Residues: CATVKGDAYGYTF.

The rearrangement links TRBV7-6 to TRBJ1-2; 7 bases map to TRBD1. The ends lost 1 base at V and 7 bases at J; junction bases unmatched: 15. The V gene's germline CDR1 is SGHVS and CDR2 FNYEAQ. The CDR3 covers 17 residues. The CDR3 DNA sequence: TGTGCCAGCAGCTTAGAGCCCCCTGACAGGGCCCTGGGTGGCTACACCTTC. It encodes CASSLEPPDRALGGYTF.

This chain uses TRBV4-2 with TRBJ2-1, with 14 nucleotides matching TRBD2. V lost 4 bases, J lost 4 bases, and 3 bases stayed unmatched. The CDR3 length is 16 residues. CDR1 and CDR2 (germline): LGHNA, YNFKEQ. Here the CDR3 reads CASSPRTSGGYNEQFF. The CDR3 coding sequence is TGTGCCAGCAGCCCTAGGACTAGCGGGGGGTACAATGAGCAGTTCTTC.

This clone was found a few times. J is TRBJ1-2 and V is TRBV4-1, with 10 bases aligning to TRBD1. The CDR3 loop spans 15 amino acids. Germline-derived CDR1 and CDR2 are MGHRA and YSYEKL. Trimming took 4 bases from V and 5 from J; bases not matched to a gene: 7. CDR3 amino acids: CASSPRQGASYGYTF. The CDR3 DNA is TGCGCCAGCAGCCCGCGACAGGGGGCGTCGTATGGCTACACCTTC.

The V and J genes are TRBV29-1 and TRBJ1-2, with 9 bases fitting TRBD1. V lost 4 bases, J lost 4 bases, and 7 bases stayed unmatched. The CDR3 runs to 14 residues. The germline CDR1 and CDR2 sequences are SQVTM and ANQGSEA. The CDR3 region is CSVVKTGGGYGYTF. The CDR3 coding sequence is TGCAGCGTTGTAAAGACAGGGGGAGGCTATGGCTACACCTTC.

The CDR3 DNA reads TGCAGCGCTAACTTGGGCGGGGGGCCCGGCGGCTACACCTTC. Amino acid sequence: CSANLGGGPGGYTF. The chain links TRBV29-1 to TRBJ1-2, with a tentative D call TRBD1 (6 bases). Trimming pared 7 bases from V and 8 bases from J, leaving 23 bases between. The CDR3 length is 14 residues. Germline lookup yields CDR1 SQVTM and CDR2 ANQGSEA.

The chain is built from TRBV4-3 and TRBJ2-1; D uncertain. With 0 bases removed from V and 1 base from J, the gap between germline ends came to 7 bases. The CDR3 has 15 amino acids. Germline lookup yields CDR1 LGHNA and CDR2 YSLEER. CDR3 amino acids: CASSQDPTSYNEQFF. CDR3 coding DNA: TGCGCCAGCAGCCAAGATCCAACTTCCTACAATGAGCAGTTCTTC.